The rows below give T cell receptor beta chains drawn from one sample of a study of T cell responses to AZD1222 COVID-19 vaccine. Using immunoSEQ multiplex PCR, the repertoire was profiled, and TCRdb retains in-frame clones only, with some absent. The sample carries approximately 160,000 clones, roughly nine tenths recorded once. The sequencing used peripheral blood, collected on day 0 of AZD1222 vaccination. The source of these receptors is an adult in good health. The CDR3 runs from the conserved cysteine through the conserved F or W. The D gene is left open where the match is weak. The size of a clone is reported for some rows only, either as once, few or many, or as a class for expanded clones.

size	V	D	J	CDR3	DNA
NA	TRBV6-2/TRBV6-3	TRBD1	TRBJ2-1	CASSYSVGGEFF	TGTGCCAGCAGTTACTCGGTAGGGGGCGAGTTCTTC
NA	TRBV7-3	NA	TRBJ1-6	CASSFGSPNSPLHF	TGTGCCAGCAGCTTTGGCAGTCCTAATTCACCCCTCCACTTT
once	TRBV4-3	TRBD2	TRBJ2-3	CASSLNSGGPTDTQYF	TGCGCCAGCAGCCTTAATAGCGGGGGACCCACAGATACGCAGTATTTT
NA	TRBV5-4	NA	TRBJ2-2	CASSLEEGGVTGELFF	TGTGCCAGCAGCTTGGAGGAGGGGGGCGTAACCGGGGAGCTGTTTTTT
NA	TRBV30	TRBD2	TRBJ2-2	CAWSYSSGGELFF	TGTGCCTGGAGTTATAGTAGCGGGGGGGAGCTGTTTTTT
once	TRBV15	NA	TRBJ1-3	CATSREGSSGNTIYF	TGTGCCACCAGCAGAGAAGGGAGCTCTGGAAACACCATATATTTT
NA	TRBV2	NA	TRBJ1-1	CASSGTVEAFF	TGTGCCAGCAGTGGGACCGTCGAAGCTTTCTTT
NA	TRBV5-1	NA	TRBJ2-1	CASSSAMVHEQFF	TGCGCCAGCAGCTCTGCCATGGTCCATGAGCAGTTCTTC
NA	TRBV30	TRBD1	TRBJ2-1	CAWSVRGQGRNEQFF	TGTGCCTGGAGTGTAAGGGGACAGGGGAGGAATGAGCAGTTCTTC
NA	TRBV15	NA	TRBJ1-1	CATSRGQAEAFF	TGTGCCACCAGCAGAGGGCAAGCTGAAGCTTTCTTT
NA	TRBV6-5	NA	TRBJ1-4	CASSSDWGRNNEKLFF	TGTGCCAGCAGTTCAGACTGGGGACGGAATAATGAAAAACTGTTTTTT
NA	TRBV11-3	TRBD1	TRBJ1-4	CASSSDRPNEKLFF	TGTGCCAGCAGCTCGGACAGGCCGAATGAAAAACTGTTTTTT
NA	TRBV7-3	TRBD2	TRBJ2-1	CASSLVGGVSSYNEQFF	TGTGCCAGCAGCCTCGTGGGAGGGGTTAGCTCCTACAATGAGCAGTTCTTC
NA	TRBV9	NA	TRBJ1-1	CASSVTITENTEAFF	TGTGCCAGCAGCGTAACCATTACTGAGAACACTGAAGCTTTCTTT
NA	TRBV28	NA	TRBJ1-1	CASIATEAFF	TGTGCCAGCATCGCGACTGAAGCTTTCTTT
NA	TRBV25-1	TRBD2	TRBJ2-5	CASSEGLAGWSQYF	TGTGCCAGCAGTGAAGGACTAGCGGGGTGGTCCCAGTACTTC
NA	TRBV10-2	NA	TRBJ1-2	CASRPNINYGYTF	TGCGCCAGCCGACCTAATATTAACTATGGCTACACCTTC
NA	TRBV28	TRBD1	TRBJ1-1	CASSSTDRFPREAFF	TGTGCCAGCAGTTCCACGGACAGGTTCCCGCGTGAAGCTTTCTTT